This T cell receptor (beta chain) was captured by sequencing in a study of T cell changes during pregnancy in multiple sclerosis. Generated by immunoSEQ multiplex PCR, the TCRdb table keeps only in-frame clones and is missing some. In the table there are around 34,000 clones, about nine tenths of which are singletons. The V gene's germline CDR1 is LNHNV and CDR2 YYDKDF (reference sequence). The V segment lost 5 bases and the J segment 3 bases; nucleotides outside the gene matches: 3. This CDR3 has 13 amino acids. This chain connects TRBV15 to TRBJ2-7, with 8 bases identical to TRBD2. The clonotype originates from a female donor with multiple sclerosis, enrolled in a pregnancy study. The source material was CD8+ T cells from peripheral blood mononuclear cells, sampled before pregnancy. CDR3 coding DNA: TGTGCCACCAGCTATGGGACTAGCTACGAGCAGTACTTC. This gives the protein CATSYGTSYEQYF.